This entry lists 15 T cell receptor beta chains sequenced from one sample in a study of T cell clonality in common variable immunodeficiency (dated by TCRdb to the mid-2010s). The library was produced with the immunoSEQ multiplex PCR assay. The source is immuneACCESS, and TCRdb retained only in-frame sequences with V and J called. Part of the clones is not carried over; for the studies checked, unresolved V genes explain less than half of this, and the remainder is unexplained. This sample holds approximately 50,000 clones in total, without any singletons. The top ten clones comprise approximately 1.9% of the sample. The sample consisted of peripheral blood mononuclear cells. The receptors here all came from a person between 18 and 75 years old in good health.

This clone has ten or more counts. From the germline J gene comes the end of the CDR3, since the read stops 3 residues before it. The chain uses TRBV20-1 and TRBJ2-7; 12 nucleotides line up with TRBD2. Germline trimming cut 0 bases from V and 2 bases from J; bases unmatched to any gene: 2. CDR1 and CDR2 (germline): DFQATT, SNEGSKA (reference sequence). The CDR3 has 15 amino acids. This chain's CDR3 is CSARDGTSGPYEQYF. Partial CDR3 DNA: TGCAGTGCTAGAGATGGGACTAGCGGGCCCTACGAG.

This clone was detected many times. The read ends 3 residues shy of where the CDR3 ends; the end is completed using the germline J gene. The chain links TRBV28 to TRBJ2-7; TRBD2 agrees at 7 bases. The germline V gene encodes CDR1 MDHEN and CDR2 SYDVKM. The V and J ends lost 7 bases and 0 bases, in that order; junction bases with no gene match: 6. The CDR3 is made up of 14 amino acids. CDR3 bases read: TGTGCCAGCACGGGGGAGGGCTCCTCCTACGAG. This codes for CASTGEGSSYE. The CDR3 in its entirety is CASTGEGSSYEQYF.

This clone was counted many times. The sequence runs out 3 residues before the end of the CDR3; the remainder is reconstructed from the germline J gene. The same CDR3 is also encoded by other DNA sequences in this sample. The rearrangement links TRBV5-1 to TRBJ2-3, with D tentatively TRBD2 (6 bases). Trimming shortened V by 4 bases and J by 0 bases, and 9 bases separated the two germline ends. Germline values: CDR1 SGHRS, CDR2 YFSETQ. The CDR3 has 14 amino acids. CDR3 loop: CASSLGTSTDTQYF. The DNA read from the CDR3 is TGCGCCAGCAGCCTAGGGACTAGCACAGATACG.

A few counts support this clone. The missing CDR3 end, 3 residues past where the read stops, is filled in from the germline J gene. The gene calls are TRBV18 and TRBJ2-7; 13 positions match TRBD2. The V and J ends lost 5 bases and 0 bases, in that order; junction bases with no gene match: 4. Germline V gene data show CDR1 as KGHSH and CDR2 as LQKENI. The CDR3 has 16 amino acids. Incomplete CDR3 DNA: TGTGCCAGCTCAAGGACTAGCGGGGGCAGCTCCTACGAG. As protein: CASSRTSGGSSYE. The whole CDR3 protein reads CASSRTSGGSSYEQYF.

This clone came up a few times. From the germline J gene comes the end of the CDR3, since the read stops 3 residues before it. The chain carries TRBV20-1 and TRBJ2-7; 8 bases align to TRBD1. Per germline, CDR1 DFQATT and CDR2 SNEGSKA (reference sequence). The CDR3 sequence is 13 residues long. V was pared by 3 bases and J by 2 bases, with 3 bases of the junction left unmatched. The chain's CDR3 is CSARRTGTYEQYF. The sequenced CDR3 bases are TGCAGTGCTAGGCGGACAGGGACCTACGAG.

As concerns this clone: The CDR3 is cut off 3 residues early in the read; its end comes from the germline J gene. The V call is TRBV30, the J call TRBJ1-1, with D possibly TRBD1 on 5 matching bases. This CDR3 is built from 13 residues. V was shortened by 1 base and J by 4 bases, with 10 bases between the two germline ends. In germline, CDR1 is GTSNPN, CDR2 SVGIG (reference sequence). The CDR3 sequence: CAWSAGGATEAFF. The DNA read from the CDR3 is TGTGCCTGGAGTGCTGGCGGGGCCACTGAA.

This clone was counted at least ten times. Sequencing ends 3 residues short of the CDR3 end; the germline J gene provides the rest. The chain combines TRBV4-1 with TRBJ2-3; 7 positions agree with TRBD2. Germline V lookup: CDR1 MGHRA, CDR2 YSYEKL. This CDR3 is 15 amino acids long. The part of the CDR3 DNA that was read is TGCGCCAGCAGCCAAGTTGCTAGCGGCCAGGCGGCG. Its protein product is CASSQVASGQAA. The entire CDR3 is CASSQVASGQAAQYF.

This clone was observed many times. With the read ending 3 residues before the CDR3 end, the germline J gene is used to fill in that end. The J gene is TRBJ1-5, the V gene TRBV30, with no clear D. This CDR3 comprises 13 residues. With 4 bases removed from V and 0 bases from J, the gap between germline ends came to 7 bases. Germline-derived CDR1 and CDR2 are GTSNPN and SVGIG (reference sequence). CDR3 amino acids: CAWTADSNQPQHF. Incomplete CDR3 DNA: TGTGCCTGGACGGCGGATAGCAATCAGCCC.

At least ten counts were recorded for this clone. Read sequence stops 3 residues before the CDR3 end, and the germline J gene provides the missing end. The chain has TRBV5-1 and TRBJ1-4; 7 nucleotides match TRBD1. CDR1 is SGHRS, CDR2 YFSETQ, per germline. This CDR3 has 14 residues. V was clipped by 2 bases and J by 6 bases; unmatched bases: 4. The CDR3 bases that were read are TGCGCCAGCAGCTTCGGGACAGCCGATGAAAAA. Translation gives CASSFGTADEK. The whole CDR3 sequence reads CASSFGTADEKLFF.

This clone was observed at least ten times. The read ends 3 residues shy of where the CDR3 ends; the end is completed using the germline J gene. The rearrangement uses TRBV19 and TRBJ2-7; TRBD2 is a possible D gene (7 bases). The CDR3 has 17 amino acids. CDR1 and CDR2 from the germline V gene are LNHDA and SQIVND (reference sequence). Trimming took off 1 base at V and 6 bases at J, with 22 bases between the two ends. CDR3 bases read: TGTGCCAGTAGTATAGTCGTGGGGGGGCGTGAGCTCTGCGAG. This translates into CASSIVVGGRELCE. The whole CDR3 reads CASSIVVGGRELCEQYF.

This clone was picked up many times. CDR3 bases read: TGTGCCTGGAGGCGGGGCTTCTACGAG. Translating it yields CAWRRGFYE. The full CDR3 is CAWRRGFYEQYF. The chain combines TRBV30 with TRBJ2-7, with D possibly matching TRBD2 (6 bases). The read halts 3 residues ahead of the CDR3 end, with the missing end drawn from the germline J gene. This CDR3 has 12 residues. Germline V CDR1 and CDR2: GTSNPN, SVGIG (reference sequence). The V gene lost 3 bases and the J gene lost 3 bases, with 9 bases spanning the gap. Using reference TRBV30 and TRBJ2-7 for the parts outside the CDR3, the full variable domain is SQTIHQWPATLVQPVGSPLSLECTVEGTSNPNLYWYRQAAGRGLQLLFYSVGIGQISSEVPQNLSASRPQDRQFILSSKKLLLSDSGFYLCAWRRGFYEQYFGPGTRLTVT.

This clone was seen at least ten times. Read coverage stops 3 residues before the CDR3 terminus; the germline J gene supplies the remainder. The rearrangement links TRBV29-1 to TRBJ1-4; D is ambiguous. Germline values: CDR1 SQVTM, CDR2 ANQGSEA. The CDR3 consists of 15 residues. CDR3 region: CSVLVRPTSDEKLFF. The CDR3 DNA, read in part, is TGCAGTGTTCTAGTTCGCCCAACCTCTGATGAAAAA.

This clone was observed at least ten times. Here the CDR3 reads CASSPQGNGNQPQHF. The CDR3 DNA, read in part, is TGCGCCAGCAGCCCTCAGGGGAATGGCAATCAGCCC. This chain uses TRBV5-1 with TRBJ1-5; D might be TRBD1 (6 bases). The CDR3 goes on 3 residues after the read ends, and that part is filled in from the germline J gene. The germline gives CDR1 SGHRS, CDR2 YFSETQ. Trimming removed 4 bases from V and 2 bases from J, with 13 bases in between. This CDR3 has 15 amino acids.

This clone was detected only a few times. Read coverage stops 3 residues before the CDR3 terminus; the germline J gene supplies the remainder. The genes are TRBV2 and TRBJ1-6; D remains unclear. The CDR3 is 12 amino acids. Germline V CDR1 and CDR2: SNHLY, FYNNEI. V lost 4 bases to trimming and J lost 10 bases, with 8 bases between them. The CDR3 spells CASSGYTSPLHF. The DNA read from the CDR3 is TGTGCCAGCAGTGGTTACACCTCACCC.

As concerns this clone: The read halts 3 residues ahead of the CDR3 end, with the missing end drawn from the germline J gene. The chain is built from TRBV19 and TRBJ2-1; 11 positions match TRBD2. Germline V lookup: CDR1 LNHDA, CDR2 SQIVND (reference sequence). The CDR3 extends over 16 amino acids. With V trimmed by 1 base and J by 5 bases, 4 bases remained unmatched. The sequenced CDR3 bases are TGTGCCAGTAGTATAGGGATACTAGCGGGAGACAATGAG. Translation gives CASSIGILAGDNE. The complete CDR3 reads CASSIGILAGDNEQFF.